Below are 6 T cell receptor beta chains sequenced from a single sample in a study of regulatory T cells in long-lasting Graves disease. Arm-PCR of CDR3 regions with iRepertoire HTBI primers generated TCR beta libraries. Via MiXCR, TCRdb re-called the multiplex PCR reads, giving one row per CDR3 protein. The sample records hundreds of thousands of distinct CDR3 sequences, 15% to 20% being singletons. Time point denoted: newly diagnosed GD, antithyroid drugs for less than 3 months. The TCR library was made from RNA extracted from PBMCs. These data are also associated with another study on T cells in Graves' hyperthyroidism and ophthalmopathy.

Material: peripheral blood mononuclear cells (PBMCs), obtained at new diagnosis, from a patient treated with antithyroid drugs. All receptors come from a woman aged 35-60 years with Graves disease.

This chain links TRBV19 with TRBJ2-1, with D hard to call. Germline V gene sequence: CDR1 LNHDA, CDR2 SQIVND (reference sequence). The CDR3 is 16 amino acids. V gave up 5 bases and J gave up 0 bases, with 14 bases separating them. The CDR3 DNA reads as TGTGCCAGTAGTCCCCGTGGACCGAGCTCCTACAATGAGCAGTTCTTC. It yields the protein CASSPRGPSSYNEQFF.

A few counts support this clonotype. The J gene is TRBJ2-5, the V gene TRBV5-1; 7 bases map to TRBD1. V dropped 0 bases and J dropped 4; count of bases not matched to a gene: 6. The CDR3 consists of 15 residues. CDR1 SGHRS and CDR2 YFSETQ come from the germline V gene. CDR3 sequence reads: CASSLAGTVGETQYF. CDR3 DNA: TGCGCCAGCAGCTTGGCTGGGACAGTAGGAGAGACCCAGTACTTC.

The chain has TRBV6-1 and TRBJ2-7; D remains ambiguous. The CDR3 length is 15 residues. V was shortened by 5 bases and J by 3 bases, with 17 bases between the two germline ends. Germline assignment: CDR1 MNHNS and CDR2 SASEGT. The CDR3 DNA is TGTGCCAGCAGTCGGACCGAGGACCGGATCTACGAGCAGTACTTC. Amino acids: CASSRTEDRIYEQYF.

This clonotype was seen at least ten times. The rearrangement uses TRBV11-2 and TRBJ1-3; TRBD1 aligns across 8 bases. V shed 2 bases, J shed 2 bases, and the junction held 5 bases outside the gene matches. The CDR3 has 16 residues. CDR1 is SGHAT, CDR2 FQNNGV, per germline. CDR3 DNA sequence: TGTGCCAGCAGCTTAATGAGACAGGGGACTGGAAACACCATATATTTT. As protein: CASSLMRQGTGNTIYF.

The V gene is TRBV6-9, the J gene TRBJ1-6, with TRBD1 matching over 8 bases. The CDR3 extends over 15 amino acids. Germline-derived CDR1 and CDR2 are MNHGY and SVAAGI. J was trimmed by 5 bases and V by 3 bases; bases with no gene match: 3. The CDR3 region is CASSYKTGDNSPLHF. CDR3 nucleotides: TGTGCCAGCAGTTACAAGACAGGGGATAATTCACCCCTCCACTTT.

On this clonotype: The conserved phenylalanine or tryptophan is not found at the CDR3 terminus, so this likely reflects a read error. The chain couples TRBV27 to TRBJ1-6, with unresolved D. The V end was cut by 0 bases, the J end by 7 bases, with 4 bases between. The CDR3 runs 13 residues. Germline V gene sequence: CDR1 MNHEY, CDR2 SMNVEV (reference sequence). CDR3 in DNA: TGTGCCAGCAGTTTATCTTACAATTCACCCCTCCACTCT. Amino acid sequence: CASSLSYNSPLHS.